One and the same sample provided the 24 T cell receptor beta chains below, sequenced in a study of CD8 T cells in ankylosing spondylitis. Study results and limitations: Seven to nine highly homologous variants formed a TCR beta motif that appeared characteristic of ankylosing spondylitis blood.

These receptors are not linked to any known antigen. MiXCR, applied by TCRdb to the 5' RACE reads, yields one record per CDR3 protein. The sample holds 390,000 or so distinct CDR3 sequences; 20% to 25% are singletons and the top ten take about 15%. Sequenced sample: blood, either unsorted or a sorted T cell fraction (not recorded which). Every receptor here comes from a male donor with ankylosing spondylitis.

This clonotype was found a few times. The CDR3, as DNA: TGCAGCGTTGCCCCAACCTCCAGCGAGCAGTACTTC. Translating it yields CSVAPTSSEQYF. This sequence joins TRBV29-1 and TRBJ2-7; D is unclear. The CDR3 extends over 12 amino acids. V gave up 4 bases and J gave up 6 bases, with 13 bases separating them. The germline gives CDR1 SQVTM, CDR2 ANQGSEA.

This clonotype was seen just once. The chain combines TRBV12-3 or TRBV12-4 with TRBJ2-6; TRBD1 might be the D (5 bases). V gave up 4 bases and J gave up 2 bases, with 12 bases separating them. This CDR3 comprises 16 residues. The CDR3 DNA is TGTGCCAGCAGTTACCAGGGTGTAACTGGGGCCAACGTCCTGACTTTC. It codes for CASSYQGVTGANVLTF.

This chain joins TRBV9 and TRBJ2-7; TRBD2 agrees at 10 bases. The CDR3 length is 17 residues. V gave up 0 bases and J gave up 4 bases; unmatched junction bases: 10. Germline V gene lookup returns CDR1 SGDLS and CDR2 YYNGEE. DNA of the CDR3: TGTGCCAGCAGCGTAGATAGTGGGCTAGCGGGAGTTTACGAGCAGTACTTC. It is translated as CASSVDSGLAGVYEQYF.

In nucleotides, the CDR3 is TGTGCCAGCAGCCCCACCGTTCACACTGAAGCTTTCTTT. Translating it yields CASSPTVHTEAFF. This sequence joins TRBV3-1 and TRBJ1-1; D gene ambiguous. Deletions cut 4 bases from V and 3 bases from J, with 9 bases between. The CDR3 is made up of 13 amino acids. Germline V gene lookup returns CDR1 LGHDT and CDR2 YNNKEL (reference sequence).

This chain joins TRBV5-1 and TRBJ1-4; D ambiguous. Germline V CDR1 and CDR2: SGHRS, YFSETQ. With 1 base removed from V and 5 bases from J, the gap between germline ends came to 9 bases. This CDR3 has 14 residues. The CDR3 coding sequence is TGCGCCAGCAGCTTGACGGCCGGAAATGAAAAACTGTTTTTT. Its protein product is CASSLTAGNEKLFF. The full variable domain, with the rest looked up from reference TRBV5-1 and TRBJ1-4, is KAGVTQTPRYLIKTRGQQVTLSCSPISGHRSVSWYQQTPGQGLQFLFEYFSETQRNKGNFPGRFSGRQFSNSRSEMNVSTLELGDSALYLCASSLTAGNEKLFFGSGTQLSVL.

The CDR3 region is CATSGRYNEQFF. The CDR3 DNA follows: TGTGCCACCTCGGGGCGCTACAATGAGCAGTTCTTC. The rearrangement joins TRBV6-6 to TRBJ2-1, with D possibly called TRBD1 or TRBD2 (5 bases each). The CDR3 loop spans 12 amino acids. With 10 bases removed from V and 3 bases from J, the gap between germline ends came to 10 bases. CDR1 is MNHNY and CDR2 is SVGAGI in the germline V gene (reference sequence).

This clonotype has just a few counts. The chain employs TRBV2 and TRBJ1-2; D remains unclear. Germline-derived CDR1 and CDR2 are SNHLY and FYNNEI. This CDR3 is 13 amino acids long. The ends were cut back, 6 bases at V and 8 bases at J, with 16 bases in the middle. CDR3 DNA sequence: TGTGCCAGCAGCGTGGATCTGTTAGGCGGCTACACCTTC. It yields the protein CASSVDLLGGYTF.

J is TRBJ2-2 and V is TRBV5-1; D possibly corresponds to TRBD1 (6 bases). CDR3 length equals 15 residues. V lost 4 bases to trimming and J lost 3 bases, with 13 bases between them. Germline V gene sequence: CDR1 SGHRS, CDR2 YFSETQ. CDR3 sequence reads: CASSIDRFYTGELFF. CDR3 nucleotides: TGCGCCAGCAGCATCGACAGGTTTTACACCGGGGAGCTGTTTTTT.

This clonotype was detected only a few times. The CDR3 loop is CASSHRTGENTGELFF. The CDR3 region has the DNA TGTGCCAGCAGCCATCGGACAGGGGAGAACACCGGGGAGCTGTTTTTT. The rearrangement uses TRBV11-2 and TRBJ2-2; 9 nucleotides match TRBD1. In germline, CDR1 is SGHAT, CDR2 FQNNGV. The CDR3 runs to 16 residues. J gave up 1 base and V 5 bases, and 5 bases lay outside the gene matches.

This chain uses TRBV6-1 with TRBJ2-7; 7 positions match TRBD2. V dropped 8 bases and J dropped 4; count of bases not matched to a gene: 11. Germline CDR1 MNHNS, CDR2 SASEGT. The CDR3 consists of 14 residues. CDR3 nucleotide sequence: TGTGCCAGCTCCCGAGCGGCGGGAGAATACGAGCAGTACTTC. Residues: CASSRAAGEYEQYF.

This clonotype was counted once. The chain carries TRBV6-5 and TRBJ1-4, with a possible D match to TRBD1 (5 bases). The germline V gene has CDR1 MNHEY and CDR2 SVGAGI. Trimming left V 5 bases short and J 7 bases short, with 17 bases between. This CDR3 has 15 amino acids. The CDR3 DNA is TGTGCCAGCAGTAACAGTGGGGGAAGCGCTGAAAAACTGTTTTTT. It codes for CASSNSGGSAEKLFF.

The chain recombines TRBV19 with TRBJ2-1; 7 nucleotides agree with TRBD2. Germline-derived CDR1 and CDR2 are LNHDA and SQIVND (reference sequence). Unmatched junction bases numbered 8, after V lost 1 base and J lost 5 bases. CDR3 size: 16 residues. The CDR3 spells CASSIAFGGSDNEQFF. CDR3 in DNA: TGTGCCAGTAGTATAGCTTTTGGCGGGAGCGACAATGAGCAGTTCTTC. Complete variable domain (other parts from reference TRBV19 and TRBJ2-1): DGGITQSPKYLFRKEGQNVTLSCEQNLNHDAMYWYRQDPGQGLRLIYYSQIVNDFQKGDIAEGYSVSREKKESFPLTVTSAQKNPTAFYLCASSIAFGGSDNEQFFGPGTRLTVL.

This clonotype was found a few times. This chain links TRBV7-9 with TRBJ2-2; no definite D call. From germline, CDR1 is SEHNR and CDR2 FQNEAQ (reference sequence). CDR3 size: 14 residues. V shed 5 bases and J shed 0 bases, with 7 bases lying between them. The chain's CDR3 is CASSLHTNTGELFF. The CDR3 DNA reads TGTGCCAGCAGCCTACACACGAACACCGGGGAGCTGTTTTTT.

The rearrangement links TRBV11-2 to TRBJ2-7; tentative D call: TRBD2 (6 bases). The V end lost 5 bases, the J end lost 2 bases, and 16 bases lay between the germline ends. Germline assignment: CDR1 SGHAT and CDR2 FQNNGV. This CDR3 has 15 amino acids. CDR3 in amino acids: CASSAGTGSPYEQYF. The CDR3 nucleotides read TGTGCCAGCAGCGCCGGGACTGGGAGCCCCTACGAGCAGTACTTC.

This clonotype was recorded at least ten times. V and J are TRBV2 and TRBJ2-7, with 7 bases aligning to TRBD1. The CDR3 length is 14 residues. CDR1 is SNHLY, CDR2 FYNNEI, per germline. V shed 4 bases, J shed 1 base, and the junction held 4 bases outside the gene matches. The CDR3 sequence: CASSVAGGSYEQYF. CDR3 nucleotide sequence: TGTGCCAGCAGTGTCGCAGGGGGATCCTACGAGCAGTACTTC.

The V gene is TRBV29-1, the J gene TRBJ2-5, with 8 bases fitting TRBD1. J was trimmed by 1 base and V by 3 bases; bases with no gene match: 4. Per germline, CDR1 SQVTM and CDR2 ANQGSEA. This CDR3 is built from 14 residues. The CDR3 here is CSVETGAIQETQYF. CDR3 DNA: TGCAGCGTTGAGACAGGGGCTATCCAAGAGACCCAGTACTTC.

V and J are TRBV12-3 or TRBV12-4 and TRBJ2-7; TRBD1 matches at 9 bases. The CDR3 is made up of 14 amino acids. V shed 5 bases and J 1 base; nucleotides not matched to a gene: 3. The CDR3 DNA is TGTGCCAGCAGTGGGACAGGGATGTCCTACGAGCAGTACTTC. Its protein is CASSGTGMSYEQYF.

This clonotype came up a few times. The CDR3 reads CASSSKVYEQYF. CDR3 in DNA: TGTGCCAGCAGTTCCAAGGTCTACGAGCAGTACTTC. The V and J genes are TRBV6-6 and TRBJ2-7; D uncertain. The CDR3 loop spans 12 amino acids. V lost 4 bases and J lost 3, with 7 bases in between. The germline gives CDR1 MNHNY, CDR2 SVGAGI (reference sequence).

This chain connects TRBV5-1 to TRBJ2-3; 10 bases line up with TRBD2. There are 15 residues in the CDR3. The V and J ends lost 6 bases and 2 bases, in that order; junction bases with no gene match: 6. The germline CDR1 and CDR2 sequences are SGHRS and YFSETQ. As DNA, the CDR3 is TGCGCCAGCAACCCGGGGACTAGCGACACAGATACGCAGTATTTT. This gives the protein CASNPGTSDTDTQYF. Using reference TRBV5-1 and TRBJ2-3 for the parts outside the CDR3, the full variable domain is KAGVTQTPRYLIKTRGQQVTLSCSPISGHRSVSWYQQTPGQGLQFLFEYFSETQRNKGNFPGRFSGRQFSNSRSEMNVSTLELGDSALYLCASNPGTSDTDTQYFGPGTRLTVL.

This clonotype was observed a handful of times. The V call is TRBV5-1, the J call TRBJ2-3; D not certain. Trimming pared 0 bases from V and 5 bases from J, leaving 7 bases between. The CDR3 covers 13 residues. Looked up from germline, CDR1 is SGHRS and CDR2 is YFSETQ. CDR3 DNA sequence: TGCGCCAGCAGCTTGGCGTCTGGAGATACGCAGTATTTT. Amino acid sequence: CASSLASGDTQYF.

The sample holds one count of this clonotype. The rearrangement links TRBV6-1 to TRBJ2-1, with D unclear. Trimming pared 6 bases from V and 0 bases from J, leaving 9 bases between. CDR1 MNHNS and CDR2 SASEGT come from the germline V gene. This CDR3 contains 14 residues. The CDR3 reads CASSQVGSYNEQFF. In DNA, the CDR3 is TGTGCCAGCAGCCAGGTGGGCTCCTACAATGAGCAGTTCTTC.

On this clonotype itself: Sequence at one end of the junction differs from germline and may be a read error. V usage is TRBV29-1 and J usage is TRBJ2-1; TRBD2 agrees at 14 bases. The V gene's germline CDR1 is SQVTM and CDR2 ANQGSEA. The CDR3 has 13 amino acids. CDR3 bases: TGCAGCGTGGCCGGGACTAGCGGGAGTTCTACCCTCTTC. Its translation is CSVAGTSGSSTLF.

The gene calls are TRBV7-9 and TRBJ2-7; D is unresolved. This CDR3 has 14 residues. The germline V and J ends were trimmed by 2 bases and 3 bases, with 11 bases remaining between them. Per germline, CDR1 SEHNR and CDR2 FQNEAQ (reference sequence). The CDR3 spells CASSLSLGIYEQYF. DNA for the CDR3: TGTGCCAGCAGCTTAAGCCTAGGCATCTACGAGCAGTACTTC.

For this clonotype: At one end the junction does not follow the germline gene, possibly because of a read error. The chain links TRBV12-3 or TRBV12-4 to TRBJ1-5; D remains ambiguous. There are 14 residues in the CDR3. CDR3 nucleotides: TGTGCCGGCAGTTTAAACAGCGCCAATGGGCCCCAGCATTTT. Encoded protein: CAGSLNSANGPQHF.